This TCR beta chain was retrieved from a study of shared clonotypes between healthy human individuals. In the study overall: Each donor's CD4 naive and CD4 memory cells filled three plates apiece, CD8 naive two, and CD8 memory one.

Sequencing used immunoSEQ multiplex PCR; TCRdb keeps in-frame clones, though not all of them. The sample shows 2 million to 2.5 million clones, 93% of them seen only once. CDR1 is SQVTM and CDR2 is ANQGSEA in the germline V gene. This CDR3 is 13 amino acids long. V lost 7 bases and J lost 0, with 10 bases in between. This receptor was taken from a man aged 18 to 30 in good health. Some clones in this sample may be carry-over from other donors' samples. What was sequenced was naive CD4+ T cells from PBMCs. The subset: CD45RA+ positively selected. V usage is TRBV29-1 and J usage is TRBJ2-1; D gene uncertain. CDR3 DNA sequence: TGCAGCGCTTGTAAAAGCTCCTACAATGAGCAGTTCTTC. It translates to CSACKSSYNEQFF.